One and the same sample provided the 22 T cell receptor beta chains below, sequenced in a study of shared clonotypes between healthy human individuals. TCRdb's copy holds only in-frame clones and misses some; the assay was immunoSEQ multiplex PCR. Of millions of clones listed, 85% to 95% were seen once; the top ten hold more than 0.1%. Sequences were obtained from naive CD4+ T cells sorted from blood. Regarding subset: CD45RA+ positively selected. The receptors come from a young man in good health.

The chain employs TRBV18 and TRBJ1-3, with D possibly matching TRBD1 (5 bases). V lost 6 bases and J lost 0, with 12 bases in between. Germline V gives CDR1 KGHSH, CDR2 LQKENI. CDR3 length: 15 amino acids. The CDR3, as DNA: TGTGCCAGCTCCCCCGGGGGGGACTCTGGAAACACCATATATTTT. Its translation is CASSPGGDSGNTIYF.

The gene calls are TRBV5-5 and TRBJ1-6, with a tentative D call TRBD1 (6 bases). Trimming removed 5 bases from V and 5 bases from J, with 14 bases in between. Germline loops: CDR1 SGHKS, CDR2 YYEKEE (reference sequence). This CDR3 comprises 15 residues. The CDR3 here is CASSNGNRDNSPLHF. The CDR3 bases are TGTGCCAGCAGTAACGGGAACAGGGATAATTCACCCCTCCACTTT.

CDR3 nucleotides: TGTGCCAGCAGGGACGGGACAGCGAACACTGAAGCTTTCTTT. It is translated as CASRDGTANTEAFF. The chain uses TRBV5-4 and TRBJ1-1; TRBD1 matches at 7 bases. The V segment lost 5 bases and the J segment 1 base; nucleotides outside the gene matches: 5. CDR3 length: 14 residues. Germline CDR1 reads SGHNT; CDR2 reads YYREEE (reference sequence).

The J gene is TRBJ2-3, the V gene TRBV2; no clear D gene. With 5 bases removed from V and 7 bases from J, the gap between germline ends came to 13 bases. Germline assignment: CDR1 SNHLY and CDR2 FYNNEI. This CDR3 has 13 residues. The CDR3 loop is CASSMTGSNTQYF. In DNA, the CDR3 is TGTGCCAGCAGTATGACCGGATCCAATACGCAGTATTTT.

The chain uses TRBV30 and TRBJ1-2, with D unclear. The CDR3 runs 13 residues. The V and J ends lost 1 base and 5 bases respectively, with 11 bases between them. In germline, CDR1 is GTSNPN, CDR2 SVGIG (reference sequence). The CDR3 sequence is CAWSADSIYGYTF. In nucleotides, the CDR3 is TGTGCCTGGAGTGCAGATTCAATTTATGGCTACACCTTC. The variable domain in full, with the rest retrieved from reference TRBV30 and TRBJ1-2, is SQTIHQWPATLVQPVGSPLSLECTVEGTSNPNLYWYRQAAGRGLQLLFYSVGIGQISSEVPQNLSASRPQDRQFILSSKKLLLSDSGFYLCAWSADSIYGYTFGSGTRLTVV.

The V and J genes are TRBV6-4 and TRBJ1-4; no reliable D call. CDR1 is MRHNA and CDR2 is SNTAGT in the germline V gene. The CDR3 contains 11 residues. The V gene lost 11 bases and the J gene lost 8 bases, with 12 bases spanning the gap. The CDR3 DNA sequence: TGTGCCTCCTGTCTCAGCGAAAAACTGTTTTTT. Encoded protein: CASCLSEKLFF.

V and J are TRBV29-1 and TRBJ2-3, with TRBD2 matching over 7 bases. Germline V CDR1 and CDR2: SQVTM, ANQGSEA. This CDR3 is built from 14 residues. V was pared by 4 bases and J by 3 bases, with 7 bases of the junction left unmatched. CDR3 amino acids: CSVVRGGGTDTQYF. The CDR3 DNA follows: TGCAGCGTTGTACGCGGGGGAGGGACAGATACGCAGTATTTT.

This clone came up once. This chain joins TRBV7-9 and TRBJ2-7; 7 bases line up with TRBD1. Per the germline V gene, CDR1 is SEHNR and CDR2 is FQNEAQ (reference sequence). J lost 5 bases, V lost 1 base, and 8 bases had no gene match. This CDR3 spans 15 amino acids. The chain's CDR3 is CASSLVRGRSDEQYF. As DNA, the CDR3 is TGTGCCAGCAGCTTAGTAAGGGGGCGGTCGGACGAGCAGTACTTC. Looking up the rest from reference TRBV7-9 and TRBJ2-7 gives the full variable domain: DTGVSQNPRHKITKRGQNVTFRCDPISEHNRLYWYRQTLGQGPEFLTYFQNEAQLEKSRLLSDRFSAERPKGSFSTLEIQRTEQGDSAMYLCASSLVRGRSDEQYFGPGTRLTVT.

This clone has only one observation. The chain employs TRBV9 and TRBJ2-7; unclear D gene. From germline, CDR1 is SGDLS and CDR2 YYNGEE. CDR3 size: 15 residues. V was trimmed by 3 bases and J by 0 bases, leaving 13 bases between them. This chain's CDR3 is CASSAQVGPSYEQYF. The CDR3 bases are TGTGCCAGCAGCGCCCAAGTAGGACCCTCCTACGAGCAGTACTTC.

As concerns this clone: This same CDR3 is encoded by further DNA sequences in the sample. This chain links TRBV25-1 with TRBJ1-6; a possible D gene is TRBD1 (5 bases). There are 14 residues in the CDR3. Germline V gene lookup returns CDR1 MGHDK and CDR2 SYGVNS. V lost 1 base and J lost 4, with 5 bases in between. The CDR3 nucleotides read TGTGCCAGCAGTGAATCAGGGTATAATTCACCCCTCCACTTT. Its translation: CASSESGYNSPLHF. The whole variable domain, remainder taken from reference TRBV25-1 and TRBJ1-6, is EADIYQTPRYLVIGTGKKITLECSQTMGHDKMYWYQQDPGMELHLIHYSYGVNSTEKGDLSSESTVSRIRTEHFPLTLESARPSHTSQYLCASSESGYNSPLHFGNGTRLTVT.

For this clone: Other DNA sequences in the sample encode the same CDR3. The V gene is TRBV5-1, the J gene TRBJ1-2; possibly TRBD1 for D (6 bases). CDR3 length equals 14 residues. The V gene's germline CDR1 is SGHRS and CDR2 YFSETQ. V lost 2 bases to trimming and J lost 2 bases, with 10 bases between them. DNA of the CDR3: TGCGCCAGCAGCTTAACAGGGACCAACTATGGCTACACCTTC. Its translation: CASSLTGTNYGYTF.

V and J are TRBV7-9 and TRBJ2-1, with D possibly being TRBD1 (5 bases). CDR1 and CDR2 (germline): SEHNR, FQNEAQ (reference sequence). V lost 3 bases and J lost 0, with 9 bases in between. The CDR3 is 15 amino acids. The chain's CDR3 is CASSLGPLSYNEQFF. The CDR3 DNA reads as TGTGCCAGCAGCTTGGGGCCACTCTCCTACAATGAGCAGTTCTTC.

The V and J genes are TRBV10-2 and TRBJ2-7, with 9 bases identical to TRBD2. In germline, CDR1 is WSHSY, CDR2 SAAADI. Trimming removed 2 bases from V and 1 base from J; junction bases left unmatched: 18. The CDR3 covers 20 residues. The CDR3 bases are TGCGCCAGCAGTGAGCCACGCGGGAGGGAAAGCCGGGACCCATCCTACGAGCAGTACTTC. Encoded protein: CASSEPRGRESRDPSYEQYF.

The table lists this clone with a few counts. V usage is TRBV14 and J usage is TRBJ1-3; no firm D call. The CDR3 runs to 12 residues. V gave up 4 bases and J gave up 3 bases, with 4 bases separating them. CDR1 SGHDN and CDR2 FVKESK come from the germline V gene. CDR3 sequence reads: CASSPLGNTIYF. In DNA, the CDR3 is TGTGCCAGCAGCCCCCTTGGAAACACCATATATTTT.

A note on this clone: The same CDR3 arises from other DNA sequences in this sample as well. The rearrangement uses TRBV5-1 and TRBJ2-7; 9 positions agree with TRBD1. The CDR3 sequence is 14 residues long. CDR1 and CDR2 from the germline V gene are SGHRS and YFSETQ. The V and J ends lost 3 bases and 1 base, in that order; junction bases with no gene match: 2. The CDR3 DNA sequence: TGCGCCAGCAGCTGGGGACAGGGTTCCTACGAGCAGTACTTC. Residues: CASSWGQGSYEQYF.

The V gene is TRBV6-6, the J gene TRBJ1-4; a weak D match, TRBD1 (6 bases). CDR1 and CDR2 from the germline V gene are MNHNY and SVGAGI (reference sequence). Trimming took off 4 bases at V and 14 bases at J, with 14 bases between the two ends. CDR3 length equals 12 residues. CDR3 nucleotide sequence: TGTGCCAGCAGTTCCAGGGGCGATCGGCTGTTTTTT. This gives the protein CASSSRGDRLFF.

The chain links TRBV4-3 to TRBJ1-4, with 9 bases fitting TRBD1. Germline CDR1 is LGHNA and CDR2 is YSLEER. Losses at the gene ends were 6 bases for V and 8 bases for J; bases not matched to a gene: 7. The CDR3 is made up of 14 amino acids. The CDR3 DNA reads TGCGCCAGCAGTCGTATGACAGGGGGAGAAAAACTGTTTTTT. This codes for CASSRMTGGEKLFF.

V usage is TRBV6-1 and J usage is TRBJ2-3; no clear D. V was pared by 2 bases and J by 6 bases, with 21 bases between. Germline CDR1 is MNHNS and CDR2 is SASEGT. The CDR3 has 17 residues. CDR3 protein: CASSETRWQRPKDTQYF. The CDR3 DNA reads as TGTGCCAGCAGTGAAACACGATGGCAGAGGCCCAAGGATACGCAGTATTTT.

V is TRBV7-9 and J is TRBJ1-5; 7 bases align to TRBD1. Germline CDR1 is SEHNR and CDR2 is FQNEAQ (reference sequence). This CDR3 contains 14 residues. With 3 bases clipped from V and 6 bases from J, the junction kept 5 bases outside the gene matches. The DNA for the CDR3 is TGTGCCAGCAGCTTTCAGGGGGTTGGTCAGCCCCAGCATTTT. Protein product: CASSFQGVGQPQHF.

This chain connects TRBV6-5 to TRBJ1-4, with 7 bases fitting TRBD1. The CDR3 is 12 residues long. Trimming took 6 bases from V and 8 from J; bases not matched to a gene: 3. Germline CDR1 MNHEY, CDR2 SVGAGI. The CDR3 region is CASSQQGEKLFF. Written as DNA, the CDR3 is TGTGCCAGCAGCCAACAGGGGGAAAAACTGTTTTTT.

The chain couples TRBV19 to TRBJ1-1, with D unresolved. CDR1 and CDR2 from the germline V gene are LNHDA and SQIVND (reference sequence). V gave up 5 bases and J gave up 7 bases, with 11 bases separating them. This CDR3 is 12 amino acids long. The DNA for the CDR3 is TGTGCCAGTAGTCCCCGGGCGGATGAAGCTTTCTTT. This codes for CASSPRADEAFF.

The J gene is TRBJ2-7, the V gene TRBV27; 9 bases align to TRBD1. Germline V lookup: CDR1 MNHEY, CDR2 SMNVEV (reference sequence). The J segment lost 1 base and the V segment lost 8 bases, leaving 3 bases of the junction unmatched. This CDR3 has 13 amino acids. CDR3 residues: CASRTGASYEQYF. CDR3 nucleotide sequence: TGTGCCAGCCGGACAGGGGCTTCCTACGAGCAGTACTTC.